This entry features one T cell receptor beta chain sequence. Its binding antigen is unknown. Base qualities are missing; no much larger clone stands one base away. From the cysteine through the phenylalanine, the CDR3 covers 14 amino acids. Of all the DNA, just the CDR3 is kept, 42 bases in frame from base 1. The germline V gene encodes CDR1 LGHNA and CDR2 YNFKEQ. Trimming removed 0 bases from V and 6 bases from J; the gene matches leave 3 bases unexplained. This sample is drawn from a study of T cell responses to AZD1222 COVID-19 vaccine (dated by TCRdb to the early 2020s). Some background on the complete study: Because spike-specific TCR depth and breadth did not differ between the two schedules, AZD1222 recipients who got a second dose at roughly 4 weeks were pooled with those who got a second dose at roughly 12 weeks. A total of approximately 230 trial participants underwent TCR sequencing, of whom around 200 received two doses of AZD1222 and around 25 received two doses of the MenACWY control vaccine. Enrollment into the trials was organized by age into subgroups of 18-55, 56-69 and 70-plus years, and those subgroups contained roughly 140, 27 and 60 TCR-sequenced participants, respectively.

What the study reported, not specific to this receptor: In the small 56-69-year group, the increase in depth fell short of significance, most likely because of low power. Because no samples from the day 14 peak response were available, repertoires could be characterized only after the peak T cell response. Vaccine-associated CD4 TCRs spanned the whole spike protein, with dominant responses in regions 160-218 and 743-854. Reportedly, almost half of the unique spike-specific TCRs recognized epitopes lying outside the regions that are mutated in the B.1.351 and B.1.1.7 variants. After two AZD1222 doses, both the breadth and the depth of spike-specific TCRs were significantly higher than at day 0 and than in MenACWY recipients. Participants were mostly white British, with more females than males. The authors suggested clonal diversity may have been underestimated. Conclusions about previously exposed vaccinees are limited, since just 5 to 7 AZD1222 recipients were seropositive for SARS-CoV-2 at baseline.

The CDR3 regions of human TCRbeta chains were analyzed by immunosequencing. Under the source paper's analysis protocol: TCRs in the repertoires were compared against a reference library of SARS-CoV-2-specific TCRs that had been generated with the MIRA antigen-specificity platform. Breadth was defined as the fraction of unique TCRs that were SARS-CoV-2-associated, and depth was defined as the fraction of total T cells that were SARS-CoV-2-associated. Each spike-specific TCR was assigned to its reactive spike region and to a CD4 or CD8 class using the MIRA data. Log10-transformed breadth and depth values were compared by one-way ANOVA with Sidak's multiple comparisons tests. TCRdb stores this immuneACCESS table with in-frame sequences only. Part of the clones is absent; in the studies checked, under half of the shortfall reflects unresolved V genes, and no reason is known for the rest. The D gene and trimming were derived from the DNA, and the V and J assignments and clone size from that table. The sample table shows about 92,000 clones, and around 86% are seen once. The biggest ten clones account for roughly 10% of the sample.

Sample time point, as interpreted from the label and publication: baseline before first vaccination. Vaccinee samples were obtained from the UK trials COV001 and COV002, which included a single-blind randomized controlled phase 2/3 trial of AZD1222 (ChAdOx1 nCoV-19) in healthy adults. For TCRbeta chain sequencing, PBMC samples were collected from trial participants at day 0 and at day 28 after the second dose. The sequencing here drew on peripheral blood, taken on day 0 of AZD1222 vaccination. This TCR derives from an adult in good health. The chain links TRBV4-2 with TRBJ1-1, with TRBD1 matching 8 junction bases. The DNA sequence is given as TGTGCCAGCAGCCAAGACAGGGGGCGCCCTGAAGCTTTCTTT. This is translated as CASSQDRGRPEAFF.